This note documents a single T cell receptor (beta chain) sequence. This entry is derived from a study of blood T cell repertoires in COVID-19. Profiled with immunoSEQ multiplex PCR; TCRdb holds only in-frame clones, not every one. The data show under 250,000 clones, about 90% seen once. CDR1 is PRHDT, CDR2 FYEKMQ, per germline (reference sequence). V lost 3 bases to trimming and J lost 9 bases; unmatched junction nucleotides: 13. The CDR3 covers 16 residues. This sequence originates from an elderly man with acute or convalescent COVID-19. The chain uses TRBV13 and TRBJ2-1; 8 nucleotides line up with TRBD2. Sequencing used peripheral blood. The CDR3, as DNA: TGTGCCAGCAGCTTCAGCGGGAGCGGGAGTAGGGGTGAGCAGTTCTTC. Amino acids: CASSFSGSGSRGEQFF. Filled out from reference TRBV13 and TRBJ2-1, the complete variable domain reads AAGVIQSPRHLIKEKRETATLKCYPIPRHDTVYWYQQGPGQDPQFLISFYEKMQSDKGSIPDRFSAQQFSDYHSELNMSSLELGDSALYFCASSFSGSGSRGEQFFGPGTRLTVL.